This T cell receptor beta chain was obtained from a study of blood T cell repertoires in COVID-19. Study information: The United States, Italy and Spain provided the acute and convalescent COVID-19 samples. PBMCs, B-cell-depleted T cells, or T cells provided the cDNA or gDNA that made up the material.

Method: immunoSEQ multiplex PCR; TCRdb's copy keeps in-frame clones and lacks some. The sample lists fewer than 70,000 clones; approximately 79% were seen once. The sequence was obtained from a human donor in a cohort sampled during active COVID-19. The sample consisted of peripheral blood.

The CDR3, as DNA: TGTGCCAGCAGTGAAGCCGATGCCCAGGGGAGAGCTTTCTTT. The encoded protein is CASSEADAQGRAFF. The chain combines TRBV6-1 with TRBJ1-1; D is possibly TRBD1 (6 bases). Germline V gene lookup returns CDR1 MNHNS and CDR2 SASEGT. The CDR3 runs 14 residues. V was clipped by 0 bases and J by 10 bases, with 15 bases between them.